Included here is one TCR beta chain sequence, with context. Its antigen is not known. The data belong to a study of shared clonotypes between healthy human individuals. In the original workflow: ImmunoSEQ output held junction-only sequences without quality scores, so filtering differed. This table comes from immunoSEQ multiplex PCR, and its TCRdb copy is limited to in-frame clones, with some not included. That table is the source of V, J and clone size, and D and trimming were worked out from the DNA. Among more than 400,000 clones, around four fifths were seen once, and the ten largest hold approximately 12%. The donors, all of them Caucasian adults, lived in Nashville, Tennessee. Broader study findings: Limited genetic and exposure-history diversity came from having few donors.

V was shortened by 5 bases and J by 3 bases, with 17 bases between the two germline ends. Germline values: CDR1 SEHNR, CDR2 FQNEAQ (reference sequence). This CDR3 comprises 16 residues. This chain joins TRBV7-9 and TRBJ2-1; weak D call: TRBD2 (7 bases). Sequencing input: PBMCs. The sequence was obtained from a woman in her thirties or forties in good health. Some clones in this sample may be carry-over from other donors' samples. In DNA, the CDR3 is TGTGCCAGCAGCCTCCGGGGGGCAGGGAACTACAATGAGCAGTTCTTC. Translated: CASSLRGAGNYNEQFF.